The present entry profiles one T cell receptor (beta chain) with its context. What antigen it recognizes has not been identified. No quality values exist for individual bases; no much larger clone is one base distant. The trial excluded patients who had a history of autoimmune disease or who were on systemic immunosuppression. Peripheral blood for TCR sequencing was collected from all dose cohorts at baseline, on cycle 4 day 1, and on cycle 7 day 1. Samples were obtained from an open-label, multicenter, first-in-human phase I dose-escalation trial of ivuxolimab. The trial enrolled adults with locally advanced or metastatic head and neck squamous cell, hepatocellular, melanoma or renal cell carcinoma. Before TCR sequencing, CD4+ and CD8+ T cells were separately sorted from peripheral blood. Genomic DNA was isolated from the sorted cells so that the TCRbeta CDR3 region could be sequenced. The immunoSEQ Assay was used for sequencing of TCRbeta CDR3 regions. Here the immuneACCESS table is served through TCRdb, limited to in-frame sequences with V and J called. Missing clones are a known gap in these copies; in checked studies unresolved V genes cover under half, and the rest lacks a known reason. The table for this sample lists about 64,000 clones; about 80% of them were counted only once. The leading ten clones occupy 2.1% of the sample.

This sample was taken from a study of OX40 agonist ivuxolimab in advanced cancers. Background for the entire study: Ivuxolimab was an agonistic, fully human IgG2 monoclonal antibody directed against OX40 (CD134), a costimulatory receptor. Intravenous ivuxolimab was administered to patients every 2 weeks at six dose levels: 0.01, 0.1, 0.3, 1.5, 3 and 10 mg/kg. Of the roughly 50 dose-escalation patients, hepatocellular carcinoma was present in some 19, melanoma in about 15, renal cell carcinoma in 9 and head and neck cancer in 9. A male proportion of about 79% and a mean age of roughly 58 years, ranging from 23 to 79, were recorded for the dose-escalation cohort. Prior anti-PD-1, anti-PD-L1 or anti-CTLA-4 therapy was permitted, and checkpoint inhibitors had been received by under 50% of dose-escalation patients. Partial responses occurred in three dose-escalation patients: two with cutaneous melanoma and one with hepatocellular carcinoma. Peripheral TCRbeta sequencing was intended to test whether TCR sequence diversity was altered and clonal T-cell expansion was caused by ivuxolimab. The paper describes the monotherapy dose-escalation part (N = 52 patients) of the phase I trial of ivuxolimab.

The CDR3, from cysteine to phenylalanine, totals 14 residues. Only the CDR3 part of the read is kept: 42 bases, read in frame from the first base. The germline V gene (reference sequence) yields SGHNT for CDR1 and YYREEE for CDR2. V is pared back by 3 bases and J by 2 bases, with 11 bases lying between the germline termini. General findings and caveats noted by the study authors: In partial responders in the 0.1-3.0 mg/kg groups, normalized peripheral clonal expansion was found to be among the lowest, especially among CD8+ T cells. Low levels of normalized T-cell clonal expansion were also seen in some patients who did not respond. On average, CD8+ T cells showed more expanded clones than CD4+ T cells after ivuxolimab. The antigen specificity of the clonally expanded peripheral T cells was not determined. At doses from 0.1 to 3.0 mg/kg, clonal expansion was seen in both CD4+ and CD8+ blood T cells between baseline and week 6.

The source of this sequence is an adult with an advanced solid tumor such as melanoma, head and neck, liver or kidney cancer. Specimen: CD4+ or CD8+ T cells sorted from blood, collected in a trial of the OX40 agonist ivuxolimab. This chain is built from TRBV5-4 and TRBJ2-5; the D gene cannot be resolved reliably. The encoded CDR3 is CASSSAQRQETQYF. In nucleotides, the sequence is TGTGCCAGCAGCTCGGCCCAGAGGCAAGAGACCCAGTACTTC. With all but the CDR3 taken from the reference TRBV5-4 and TRBJ2-5 genes, the full variable domain is: ETGVTQSPTHLIKTRGQQVTLRCSSQSGHNTVSWYQQALGQGPQFIFQYYREEENGRGNFPPRFSGLQFPNYSSELNVNALELDDSALYLCASSSAQRQETQYFGPGTRLLVL.